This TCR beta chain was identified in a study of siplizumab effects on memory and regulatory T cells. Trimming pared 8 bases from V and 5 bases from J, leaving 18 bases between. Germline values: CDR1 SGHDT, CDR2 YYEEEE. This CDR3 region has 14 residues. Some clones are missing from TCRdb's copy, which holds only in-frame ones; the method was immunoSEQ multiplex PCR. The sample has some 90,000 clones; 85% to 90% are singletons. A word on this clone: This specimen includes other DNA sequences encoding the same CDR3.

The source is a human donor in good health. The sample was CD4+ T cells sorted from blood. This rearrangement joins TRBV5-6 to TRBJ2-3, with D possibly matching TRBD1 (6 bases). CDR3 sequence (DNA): TGTGCCAGTTGGGGGCTGGGACGGGAAGATACGCAGTATTTT. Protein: CASWGLGREDTQYF.